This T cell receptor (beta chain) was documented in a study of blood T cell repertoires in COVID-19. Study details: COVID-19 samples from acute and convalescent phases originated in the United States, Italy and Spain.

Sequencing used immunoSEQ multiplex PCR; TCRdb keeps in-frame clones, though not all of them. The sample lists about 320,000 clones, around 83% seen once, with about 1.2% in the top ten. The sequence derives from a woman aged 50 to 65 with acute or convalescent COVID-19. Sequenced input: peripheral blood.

The CDR3 here is CASSPPRQGYNEQFF. CDR3 in DNA: TGTGCCAGCAGTCCCCCCAGACAGGGTTACAATGAGCAGTTCTTC. The chain has TRBV28 and TRBJ2-1; 7 bases line up with TRBD1. Germline CDR1 is MDHEN and CDR2 is SYDVKM. The CDR3 sequence is 15 residues long. Trimming cost V 5 bases and J 4 bases; bases outside gene matches: 8.